Listed below are T cell receptor beta chains from one sample, sequenced in a study of CD8 T cells in ankylosing spondylitis. TCRdb independently ran MiXCR on the 5' RACE reads; one entry per CDR3 protein. The sample lists a few hundred thousand distinct CDR3 sequences, 10% to 13% occurring once. Sequencing was done on a sample of blood, either unsorted or a sorted T cell fraction (not recorded which). These TCRs come from a male donor with ankylosing spondylitis or in good health (not recorded which). CDR3s include the opening cysteine and the closing phenylalanine or tryptophan. A D gene is named only where the DNA matches it firmly. A clone size is listed for some rows: how often the clone was seen (once, few, many), or a class if it is expanded.

abundance,v_gene,d_gene,j_gene,CDR3aa,CDR3nt
many,TRBV7-9,TRBD2,TRBJ2-2,CASGTGGAFTGELFF,TGTGCCAGCGGGACCGGGGGGGCCTTCACCGGGGAGCTGTTTTTT
NA,TRBV20-1,TRBD1,TRBJ2-1,CSARDPGGQGSLEQFF,TGCAGTGCTAGAGACCCGGGGGGACAGGGGTCTTTGGAGCAGTTCTTC
many,TRBV12-3/TRBV12-4,TRBD1,TRBJ2-5,CASSLGQQETQYF,TGCGCCAGCAGCTTGGGACAGCAAGAGACCCAGTACTTC
many,TRBV20-1,TRBD2,TRBJ2-3,CSVPGGGPSTDTQYF,TGCAGTGTGCCGGGCGGGGGGCCATCCACAGATACGCAGTATTTT
many,TRBV20-1,NA,TRBJ2-3,CSASPGLTDTQYF,TGCAGTGCTAGCCCTGGACTCACAGATACGCAGTATTTT
many,TRBV20-1,NA,TRBJ2-2,CSARNGNTGELFF,TGCAGTGCTAGGAACGGGAACACCGGGGAGCTGTTTTTT
NA,TRBV7-9,NA,TRBJ2-3,CASSLRTHTDTQYF,TGTGCCAGCAGCTTACGGACCCACACAGATACGCAGTATTTT
NA,TRBV4-2,TRBD2,TRBJ2-3,CASSQGGTSRSSTDTQYF,TGTGCCAGCAGCCAGGGAGGGACTAGCCGTTCTAGCACAGATACGCAGTATTTT
many,TRBV15,TRBD1,TRBJ1-1,CATSGGQGMNTEAFF,TGTGCCACCAGCGGAGGACAGGGAATGAACACTGAAGCTTTCTTT
NA,TRBV12-3/TRBV12-4,NA,TRBJ1-2,CASSSQATFRDYTF,TGTGCCAGCAGTTCCCAAGCAACTTTTCGAGACTACACCTTC
many,TRBV2,NA,TRBJ1-3,CASRLGTLGNTIYF,TGTGCCAGCAGATTGGGGACACTTGGAAACACCATATATTTT
NA,TRBV14,TRBD1,TRBJ2-7,CASKRTGSSYEQYF,TGTGCCAGCAAGAGGACAGGGAGCTCCTACGAGCAGTACTTC
many,TRBV29-1,TRBD1,TRBJ1-1,CSVVTGATEAFF,TGCAGCGTGGTGACAGGGGCCACTGAAGCTTTCTTT
once,TRBV7-6,NA,TRBJ2-1,CASSLEVSTYNEQFF,TGTGCCAGCAGCTTAGAGGTTTCCACGTACAATGAGCAGTTCTTC
many,TRBV5-1,NA,TRBJ2-2,CASSRDSPNTGELFF,TGCGCCAGCAGCAGGGACTCGCCGAACACCGGGGAGCTGTTTTTT
many,TRBV5-1,NA,TRBJ2-2,CASSKASRTGELFF,TGCGCCAGCAGTAAAGCTAGTCGCACCGGGGAGCTGTTTTTT
few,TRBV5-1,TRBD2,TRBJ2-5,CASSFPSGAETQYF,TGCGCCAGCAGCTTCCCTAGCGGGGCTGAGACCCAGTACTTC
many,TRBV12-3/TRBV12-4,NA,TRBJ1-5,CASSLGRDNQPQHF,TGTGCCAGCAGTTTAGGGCGGGACAATCAGCCCCAGCATTTT
many,TRBV9,TRBD2,TRBJ2-1,CASSASGGVFEQFF,TGTGCCAGCAGCGCGAGCGGGGGGGTTTTTGAGCAGTTCTTC
few,TRBV5-5,NA,TRBJ2-1,CASGVSSSYNEQFF,TGTGCCAGCGGGGTTTCAAGCTCCTACAATGAGCAGTTCTTC
NA,TRBV7-2,TRBD2,TRBJ2-3,CASSSPERGYTDTQYF,TGTGCCAGCAGCTCCCCCGAGCGGGGGTACACAGATACGCAGTATTTT
NA,TRBV12-3/TRBV12-4,TRBD2,TRBJ2-7,CASSFGTSGGLSYEQYF,TGTGCCAGCAGTTTCGGGACTAGCGGGGGCCTCTCCTACGAGCAGTACTTC
NA,TRBV12-3/TRBV12-4,NA,TRBJ2-3,CASTPGSDTQYF,TGTGCCAGCACACCGGGCTCAGATACGCAGTATTTT
few,TRBV11-2,TRBD2,TRBJ2-3,CASRTSGGADTQYF,TGTGCCAGCAGGACTAGCGGGGGCGCAGATACGCAGTATTTT
few,TRBV9,TRBD1,TRBJ1-4,CASSPGQGIEKLFF,TGTGCCAGCAGCCCGGGACAGGGGATTGAAAAACTGTTTTTT
few,TRBV6-2/TRBV6-3,TRBD1,TRBJ1-2,CASSNAGTGGFYGYTF,TGTGCCAGCAGTAACGCCGGGACAGGGGGCTTTTATGGCTACACCTTC
NA,TRBV7-9,TRBD2,TRBJ2-7,CASSARGLAGANYEQYF,TGTGCCAGCAGCGCCCGGGGACTAGCGGGGGCCAACTACGAGCAGTACTTC
many,TRBV3-1,TRBD1,TRBJ2-7,CASSQPGTGIEQYF,TGTGCCAGCAGCCAGCCCGGGACAGGGATCGAGCAGTACTTC
many,TRBV5-1,TRBD2,TRBJ2-5,CASSSGTSGVYETQYF,TGCGCCAGCAGCTCGGGGACTAGCGGGGTTTATGAGACCCAGTACTTC
many,TRBV20-1,NA,TRBJ1-2,CSARQALGYGYTF,TGCAGTGCGCGACAGGCCCTTGGCTATGGCTACACCTTC
NA,TRBV7-6,NA,TRBJ1-2,CASSSSLSGTYYGYTF,NA
many,TRBV6-5,TRBD2,TRBJ2-3,CASSYVLAGGDKQYF,TGTGCCAGCAGTTACGTTCTAGCGGGGGGAGATAAGCAGTATTTT
many,TRBV9,NA,TRBJ2-1,CASSRLQGRRDEQFF,TGTGCCAGCAGCCGTCTACAGGGTAGGAGAGATGAGCAGTTCTTC
NA,TRBV6-1,NA,TRBJ1-5,CASSGGGDQPQHF,TGTGCCAGCAGTGGGGGAGGGGATCAGCCCCAGCATTTT
many,TRBV24-1,NA,TRBJ2-3,CATSDRSGPLRDTQYF,TGTGCCACCAGTGACCGGTCGGGCCCCCTCCGAGATACGCAGTATTTT
NA,TRBV3-1,TRBD2,TRBJ2-1,CASSPRSGGYNEQFF,TGTGCCAGCAGCCCGCGGAGCGGGGGGTACAATGAGCAGTTCTTC
many,TRBV5-6,TRBD1,TRBJ2-1,CASSPRDRAINEQFF,TGTGCCAGCAGCCCCCGGGACAGGGCCATCAATGAGCAGTTCTTC
once,TRBV7-3,NA,TRBJ1-1,CASSRRTNTEAFF,TGTGCCAGCAGCCGACGGACCAACACTGAAGCTTTCTTT
few,TRBV14,NA,TRBJ2-7,CASSQRHEQYF,TGTGCCAGCAGCCAACGGCACGAGCAGTACTTC
NA,TRBV7-2,TRBD1,TRBJ2-5,CASIPRAGGQETQYF,TGTGCCAGCATTCCGCGCGCAGGGGGACAAGAGACCCAGTACTTC
many,TRBV20-1,NA,TRBJ1-1,CSASHPMNTEAFF,TGCAGTGCTAGCCATCCCATGAACACTGAAGCTTTCTTT
many,TRBV20-1,TRBD2,TRBJ2-3,CSAQEAAGGDTQYF,TGCAGTGCCCAGGAAGCAGCGGGGGGAGATACGCAGTATTTT
many,TRBV29-1,NA,TRBJ1-2,CSVTREGGYTF,TGCAGCGTGACCAGGGAGGGGGGCTACACCTTC
many,TRBV5-1,NA,TRBJ1-1,CASSFPGRQIPLNTEAFF,TGCGCCAGCAGCTTTCCCGGCCGACAGATTCCCTTGAACACTGAAGCTTTCTTT
NA,TRBV6-5,NA,TRBJ2-6,CASSYVGTSLGGANVLTF,TGTGCCAGCAGTTACGTCGGGACCTCACTCGGTGGGGCCAACGTCCTGACTTTC
many,TRBV7-2,TRBD2,TRBJ2-3,CASSLLAGGTSTDTQYF,TGTGCCAGCAGCTTACTAGCGGGGGGCACTAGCACAGATACGCAGTATTTT
many,TRBV3-1,NA,TRBJ2-7,CASSQEVKYEQYF,TGTGCCAGCAGCCAAGAGGTGAAATACGAGCAGTACTTC
many,TRBV28,TRBD1,TRBJ2-7,CASSPPRVGTALYEQYF,TGTGCCAGCAGCCCGCCCCGGGTTGGGACAGCCCTCTACGAGCAGTACTTC
many,TRBV21-1,NA,TRBJ2-3,CASSGREMPDTQYF,TGTGCCAGCAGCGGGAGGGAGATGCCGGATACGCAGTATTTT
many,TRBV20-1,NA,TRBJ2-6,CSAQRTNSGANVLTF,TGCAGTGCTCAAAGGACCAACTCTGGGGCCAACGTCCTGACTTTC